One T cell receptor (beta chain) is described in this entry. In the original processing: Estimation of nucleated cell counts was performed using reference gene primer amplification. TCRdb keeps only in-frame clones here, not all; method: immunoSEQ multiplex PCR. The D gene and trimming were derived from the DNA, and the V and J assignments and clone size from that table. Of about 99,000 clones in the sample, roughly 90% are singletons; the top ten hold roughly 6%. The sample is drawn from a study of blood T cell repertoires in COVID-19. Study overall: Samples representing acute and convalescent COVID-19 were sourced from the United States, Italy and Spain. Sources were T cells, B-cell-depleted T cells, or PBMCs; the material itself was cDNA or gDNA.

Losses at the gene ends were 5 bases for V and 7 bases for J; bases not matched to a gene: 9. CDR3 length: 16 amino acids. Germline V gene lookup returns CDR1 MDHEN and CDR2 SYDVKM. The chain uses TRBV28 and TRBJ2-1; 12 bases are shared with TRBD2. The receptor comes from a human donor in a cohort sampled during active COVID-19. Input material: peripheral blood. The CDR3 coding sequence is TGTGCCAGCAGTACCAAGCTAGCGGGGGGGCCTAATGAGCAGTTCTTC. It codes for CASSTKLAGGPNEQFF.